The T cell receptor (beta chain) under discussion was sequenced for a study of blood T cell repertoires in COVID-19. The CDR3 contains 13 residues. Trimming cost V 0 bases and J 6 bases, with 5 bases left between them. Germline loops: CDR1 MGHRA, CDR2 YSYEKL. Libraries were prepared by immunoSEQ multiplex PCR; TCRdb keeps only in-frame clonotypes and omits some of them. The sample holds about 360,000 clones, about 88% seen once. The source is a woman aged 60-70 years with COVID-19, enrolled during active disease. The chain recombines TRBV4-1 with TRBJ2-2; TRBD1 might be the D (5 bases). The sequencing input was peripheral blood. CDR3 nucleotides: TGCGCCAGCAGCCAAGAGGGGCCCGGGGAGCTGTTTTTT. This encodes CASSQEGPGELFF.